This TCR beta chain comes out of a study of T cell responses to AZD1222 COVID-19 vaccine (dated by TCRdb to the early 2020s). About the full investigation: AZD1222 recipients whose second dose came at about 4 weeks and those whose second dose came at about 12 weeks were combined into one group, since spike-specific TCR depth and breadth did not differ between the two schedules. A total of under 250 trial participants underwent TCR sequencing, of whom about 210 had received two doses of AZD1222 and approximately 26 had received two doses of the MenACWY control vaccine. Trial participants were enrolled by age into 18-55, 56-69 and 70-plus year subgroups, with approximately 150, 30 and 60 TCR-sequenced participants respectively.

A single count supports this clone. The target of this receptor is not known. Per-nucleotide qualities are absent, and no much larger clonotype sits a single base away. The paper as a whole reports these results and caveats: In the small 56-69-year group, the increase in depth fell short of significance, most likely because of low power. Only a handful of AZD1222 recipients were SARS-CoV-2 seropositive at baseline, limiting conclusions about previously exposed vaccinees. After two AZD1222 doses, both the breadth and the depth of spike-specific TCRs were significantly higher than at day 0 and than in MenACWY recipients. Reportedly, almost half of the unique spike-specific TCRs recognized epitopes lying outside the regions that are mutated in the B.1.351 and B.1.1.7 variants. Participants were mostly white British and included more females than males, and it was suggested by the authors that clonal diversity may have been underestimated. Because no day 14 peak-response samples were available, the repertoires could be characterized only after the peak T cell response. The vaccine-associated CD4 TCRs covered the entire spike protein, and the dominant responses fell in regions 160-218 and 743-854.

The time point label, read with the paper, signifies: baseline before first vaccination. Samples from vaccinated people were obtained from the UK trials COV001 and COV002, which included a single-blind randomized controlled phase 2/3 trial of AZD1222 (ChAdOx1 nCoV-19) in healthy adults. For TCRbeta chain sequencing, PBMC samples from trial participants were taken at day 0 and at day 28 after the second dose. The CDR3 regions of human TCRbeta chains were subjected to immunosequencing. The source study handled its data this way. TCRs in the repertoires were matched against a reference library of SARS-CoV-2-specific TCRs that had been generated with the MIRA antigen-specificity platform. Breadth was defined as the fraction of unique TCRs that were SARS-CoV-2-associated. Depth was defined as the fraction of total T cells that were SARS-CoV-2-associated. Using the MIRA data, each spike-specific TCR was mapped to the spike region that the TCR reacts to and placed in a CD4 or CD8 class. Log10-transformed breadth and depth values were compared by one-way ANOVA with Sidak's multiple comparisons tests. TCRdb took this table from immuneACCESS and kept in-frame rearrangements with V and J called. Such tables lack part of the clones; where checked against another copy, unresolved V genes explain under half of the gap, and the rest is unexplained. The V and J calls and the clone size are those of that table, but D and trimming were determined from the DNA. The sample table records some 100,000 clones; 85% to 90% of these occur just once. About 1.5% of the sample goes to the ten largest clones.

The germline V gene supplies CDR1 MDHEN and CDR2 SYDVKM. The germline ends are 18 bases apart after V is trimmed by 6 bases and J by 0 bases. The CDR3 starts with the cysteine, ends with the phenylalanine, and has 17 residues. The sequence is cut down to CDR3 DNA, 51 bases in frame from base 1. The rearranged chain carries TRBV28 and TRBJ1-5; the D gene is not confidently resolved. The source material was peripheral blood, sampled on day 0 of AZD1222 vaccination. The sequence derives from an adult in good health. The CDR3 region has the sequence CASRFVGLGYSNQPQHF. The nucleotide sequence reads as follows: TGTGCCAGCAGGTTTGTCGGGCTTGGGTATAGCAATCAGCCCCAGCATTTT.